The 5 T cell receptor beta chains below were found in one sample sequenced in a study of cytomegalovirus exposure and HLA in healthy donors. The PCR was carried out with 60 Vbeta primers and 13 Jbeta primers. Produced via immunoSEQ multiplex PCR; TCRdb's table is partial and in-frame only. The table includes about 140,000 clones, approximately 80% detected once. Sequencing input: PBMCs. The source is a woman in her thirties or forties in good health and CMV-seronegative.

The chain recombines TRBV7-8 with TRBJ1-2; 10 nucleotides align to TRBD1. V dropped 2 bases and J dropped 3; count of bases not matched to a gene: 9. Germline V gene sequence: CDR1 SGHVS, CDR2 FQNEAQ. The length of the CDR3 is 17 residues. Written as DNA, the CDR3 is TGTGCCAGCAGCTTACGGGGACAGGGGTCAACCTACTATGGCTACACCTTC. Its translation: CASSLRGQGSTYYGYTF.

V usage is TRBV10-1 and J usage is TRBJ2-7; TRBD1 agrees at 7 bases. J gave up 8 bases and V 2 bases, and 12 bases lay outside the gene matches. The V gene's germline CDR1 is WNHNN and CDR2 SYGVQD (reference sequence). There are 15 residues in the CDR3. CDR3 sequence (DNA): TGCGCCAGCAGTGAGGTTCACACCGGGACAGCTAAGCAGTACTTC. Protein product: CASSEVHTGTAKQYF.

The chain has TRBV29-1 and TRBJ2-3; 8 positions agree with TRBD1. The germline V gene encodes CDR1 SQVTM and CDR2 ANQGSEA. V shed 5 bases and J 2 bases; nucleotides not matched to a gene: 6. The CDR3 is made up of 14 amino acids. Written as DNA, the CDR3 is TGCAGCGTTTCAAGGACAGGGCTCACAGATACGCAGTATTTT. As protein: CSVSRTGLTDTQYF.

The gene calls are TRBV18 and TRBJ1-6; D call uncertain. CDR1 KGHSH and CDR2 LQKENI come from the germline V gene. The V and J ends lost 3 bases and 8 bases respectively, with 20 bases between them. The CDR3 length is 17 residues. In DNA, the CDR3 is TGTGCCAGCTCACCCGGGATCCTCCGGGTGAGTGATTCACCCCTCCACTTT. It translates to CASSPGILRVSDSPLHF.

This chain connects TRBV9 to TRBJ2-2, with 14 bases matching TRBD2. The V segment lost 4 bases and the J segment 0 bases; nucleotides outside the gene matches: 2. This CDR3 is 17 amino acids long. The V gene's germline CDR1 is SGDLS and CDR2 YYNGEE. The CDR3 sequence: CASSPGLAGANTGELFF. CDR3 nucleotide sequence: TGTGCCAGCAGCCCGGGACTAGCGGGAGCGAACACCGGGGAGCTGTTTTTT.